This is a list of T cell receptor beta chains from one sample in a study of T cells expressing NK-cell markers. TCRdb re-called the 5' RACE reads and catalogs CDR3 proteins one per entry, DNA excluded. Its table records some 410,000 distinct CDR3 sequences. The sequencing input was blood T cells: a sorted CD56 or NKG2C T cell subset, CD4+ or CD8+ T cells, or bulk PBMC T cells (not recorded which). The receptors were gathered from a woman between 18 and 70 years old in good health. The CDR3 runs from the conserved cysteine through the conserved F or W. Where a row states a size, it is once, few, many or the class of an expanded clone; other rows omit it.

>TRBJ2-6|TRBV6-2/TRBV6-3|NA
CASSYSNWAGANVLTF
>TRBJ1-5|TRBV6-2/TRBV6-3|NA
CASSYDGNQPQHF
>TRBJ2-1|TRBV28|NA
CASSSGGRDEQFF
>TRBJ1-1|TRBV15|NA
CATSRDNVGQGRAEAFF
>TRBJ2-1|TRBV4-3|NA
CASSQDTAGGAYNEQFF
>TRBJ2-3|TRBV20-1|NA
CSARDWVDDTQYF
>TRBJ2-5|TRBV12-3/TRBV12-4|NA
CASSSRGLRGETQYF
>TRBJ1-6|TRBV7-8|NA
CASSLVAGRVNSPLHF
>TRBJ2-1|TRBV5-1|NA
CASSPEEYSYNEQFF
>TRBJ2-1|TRBV12-3/TRBV12-4|NA
CASSIRSVFLRSYEQFF
>TRBJ1-1|TRBV12-3/TRBV12-4|medium-sized
CASSLGPNTEAFF
>TRBJ2-7|TRBV20-1|NA
CSGPRQGRYEQYF
>TRBJ2-7|TRBV12-3/TRBV12-4|NA
CASSFPSLRDEQYF
>TRBJ2-5|TRBV12-3/TRBV12-4|NA
CASSFGLARLETQYF
>TRBJ2-3|TRBV10-3|NA
CAISGVDTQYF
>TRBJ2-3|TRBV4-2|NA
CTSSQDLVATDTQYF